These 5 T cell receptor beta chains were all obtained from the same sample, sequenced in a study of T cell changes during pregnancy in multiple sclerosis. The data were produced by immunoSEQ multiplex PCR, yet TCRdb's version contains in-frame clones alone and is incomplete. The top ten hold 0.21% of the sample, which has some 87,000 clones, around nine tenths seen once. The sequencing used CD4+ T cells from peripheral blood mononuclear cells, collected before pregnancy. These receptors were collected from a female donor with multiple sclerosis, enrolled in a pregnancy study.

CDR3 in DNA: TGTGCCAGCAGGTGGGGGCTAGCGGGCAGTAGCTCCTACAATGAGCAGTTCTTC. Encoded protein: CASRWGLAGSSSYNEQFF. The chain uses TRBV11-2 and TRBJ2-1; 8 positions agree with TRBD2. V was clipped by 6 bases and J by 0 bases; unmatched bases: 13. The germline CDR1 and CDR2 sequences are SGHAT and FQNNGV. CDR3 size: 18 residues.

The rearrangement uses TRBV30 and TRBJ1-5; 11 bases map to TRBD1. The V gene's germline CDR1 is GTSNPN and CDR2 SVGIG (reference sequence). The CDR3 is made up of 14 amino acids. With 5 bases clipped from V and 6 bases from J, the junction kept 6 bases outside the gene matches. CDR3 amino acids: CAWGQGAPGQPQHF. CDR3 nucleotides: TGTGCCTGGGGACAGGGGGCGCCGGGTCAGCCCCAGCATTTT.

The chain employs TRBV19 and TRBJ2-2, with 7 bases fitting TRBD2. After removal of 3 bases from V and 3 bases from J, the junction contained 10 bases not matched to a gene. CDR1 LNHDA and CDR2 SQIVND come from the germline V gene (reference sequence). This CDR3 has 17 residues. The CDR3 loop is CASSMAPGAGDTGELFF. The CDR3, as DNA: TGTGCCAGTAGTATGGCCCCTGGGGCGGGGGACACCGGGGAGCTGTTTTTT.

This sequence joins TRBV7-2 and TRBJ2-2, with TRBD1 matching 8 bases. CDR1 SGHTA and CDR2 FQGNSA come from the germline V gene. V shed 3 bases, J shed 1 base, and the junction held 4 bases outside the gene matches. The length of the CDR3 is 16 residues. The CDR3 here is CASSLTGAKNTGELFF. The CDR3 DNA reads as TGTGCCAGCAGCTTGACAGGGGCGAAGAACACCGGGGAGCTGTTTTTT.

The rearrangement links TRBV30 to TRBJ1-6; D not certain. CDR3 length equals 15 residues. CDR1 is GTSNPN and CDR2 is SVGIG in the germline V gene (reference sequence). V lost 3 bases to trimming and J lost 6 bases, with 15 bases between them. The CDR3 is CAWRTRGVGNSPLHF. CDR3 coding DNA: TGTGCCTGGAGGACGCGGGGAGTAGGTAATTCACCCCTCCACTTT.